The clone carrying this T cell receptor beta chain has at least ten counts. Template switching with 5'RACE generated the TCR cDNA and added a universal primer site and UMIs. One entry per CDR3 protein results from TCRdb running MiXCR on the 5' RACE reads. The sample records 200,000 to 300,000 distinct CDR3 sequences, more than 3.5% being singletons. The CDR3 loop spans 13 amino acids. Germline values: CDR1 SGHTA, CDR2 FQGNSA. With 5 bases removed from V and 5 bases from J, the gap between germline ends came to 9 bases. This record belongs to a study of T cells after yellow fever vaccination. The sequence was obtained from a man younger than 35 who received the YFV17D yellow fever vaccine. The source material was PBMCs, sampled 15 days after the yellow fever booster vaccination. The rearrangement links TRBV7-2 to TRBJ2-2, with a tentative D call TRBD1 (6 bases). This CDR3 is CASSDQGTGELFF. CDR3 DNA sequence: TGTGCCAGCAGCGATCAGGGGACCGGGGAGCTGTTTTTT. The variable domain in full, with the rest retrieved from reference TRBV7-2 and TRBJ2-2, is GAGVSQSPSNKVTEKGKDVELRCDPISGHTALYWYRQSLGQGLEFLIYFQGNSAPDKSGLPSDRFSAERTGGSVSTLTIQRTQQEDSAVYLCASSDQGTGELFFGEGSRLTVL.